Here is one TCR beta chain with its context. TCRdb's table, derived via immunoSEQ multiplex PCR, lists solely in-frame clones and lacks some. The sample yields 100,000 to 150,000 clones, over 60% seen once. This sample was included in a study of blood T cell repertoires in COVID-19. At the level of the study: Donors in the United States, Italy and Spain gave samples during acute or convalescent COVID-19. PBMCs, B-cell-depleted T cells, or T cells were the source of the cDNA or gDNA that made up the material.

Germline V gene data show CDR1 as SNHLY and CDR2 as FYNNEI. There are 11 residues in the CDR3. V lost 4 bases and J lost 14; bases outside the gene matches: 3. This receptor was identified in a woman aged 65 to 85 with acute or convalescent COVID-19. Input material: peripheral blood. The rearrangement joins TRBV2 to TRBJ2-1, with 9 bases that match TRBD2. Here the CDR3 DNA reads TGTGCCAGCAGTGTTAGCGGGAGAAAGTTCTTC. Translating gives CASSVSGRKFF.